Following are 15 T cell receptor beta chains from one sample sequenced in a study of blood T cell repertoires in COVID-19 (dated by TCRdb to 2018 to 2021). Library method: the immunoSEQ multiplex PCR assay. Not all clones reach the TCRdb copy of this immuneACCESS table, which keeps in-frame sequences only. Checked studies attribute under half of the gap to unresolved V genes and leave the rest unexplained. The sample yields about 160,000 clones; about 85% were counted once. The biggest ten clones account for 5.5% to 8% of the sample. The sequencing input was peripheral blood. These receptor sequences come from an older man with COVID-19, enrolled during active disease.

The chain is built from TRBV6-6 and TRBJ1-1; 10 nucleotides line up with TRBD1. Germline V lookup: CDR1 MNHNY, CDR2 SVGAGI (reference sequence). The V gene end was trimmed by 5 bases and the J gene end by 3 bases; junction bases not matched to a gene: 6. The CDR3 extends over 15 amino acids. Here the CDR3 DNA reads TGTGCCAGCAGTACGGACAGGGGGGTTGACACTGAAGCTTTCTTT. Translating gives CASSTDRGVDTEAFF.

V and J are TRBV2 and TRBJ1-2, with D perhaps matching TRBD1 (6 bases). The CDR3 consists of 13 residues. V was trimmed by 3 bases and J by 5 bases, leaving 10 bases between them. In germline, CDR1 is SNHLY, CDR2 FYNNEI. The CDR3 DNA reads as TGTGCCAGCAGTGACTATCAGGGGTATGGCTACACCTTC. Translation: CASSDYQGYGYTF.

This clone has only a few counts. The V and J genes are TRBV7-2 and TRBJ2-2; 8 bases line up with TRBD2. V was clipped by 0 bases and J by 4 bases; unmatched bases: 4. The germline V gene has CDR1 SGHTA and CDR2 FQGNSA. The CDR3 contains 16 residues. The CDR3 spells CASSLAASGSTGELFF. CDR3 sequence (DNA): TGTGCCAGCAGCTTAGCGGCTAGCGGGTCCACCGGGGAGCTGTTTTTT. The variable domain in full, completed from reference TRBV7-2 and TRBJ2-2, reads GAGVSQSPSNKVTEKGKDVELRCDPISGHTALYWYRQSLGQGLEFLIYFQGNSAPDKSGLPSDRFSAERTGGSVSTLTIQRTQQEDSAVYLCASSLAASGSTGELFFGEGSRLTVL.

The rearrangement links TRBV19 to TRBJ2-7; TRBD2 is a possible D gene (5 bases). Trimming removed 9 bases from V and 2 bases from J, with 11 bases in between. Germline V gene data show CDR1 as LNHDA and CDR2 as SQIVND (reference sequence). There are 12 residues in the CDR3. In DNA form, the CDR3 reads TGTGCCAGCCAGGACGGGACCTACGAGCAGTACTTC. Its protein is CASQDGTYEQYF.

V gene TRBV6-5 combines with J gene TRBJ2-7; 8 bases line up with TRBD2. V shed 8 bases, J shed 2 bases, and the junction held 11 bases outside the gene matches. The CDR3 extends over 15 amino acids. Looked up from germline, CDR1 is MNHEY and CDR2 is SVGAGI. The CDR3 loop reads CASRPQGLVPYEQYF. CDR3 coding DNA: TGTGCCAGCCGTCCCCAGGGACTAGTCCCCTACGAGCAGTACTTC.

This clone has a single count. The chain has TRBV6-1 and TRBJ1-2; D uncertain. The CDR3 runs to 17 residues. Germline V gene sequence: CDR1 MNHNS, CDR2 SASEGT. V was cut by 1 base and J by 4 bases, with 19 bases left in between. The CDR3 protein is CASSEDLGPTLFYGYTF. Here the CDR3 DNA reads TGTGCCAGCAGTGAAGACCTCGGTCCGACTTTATTCTATGGCTACACCTTC.

This rearrangement joins TRBV24-1 to TRBJ1-5; no firm D call. This CDR3 is 17 amino acids long. Trimming took 2 bases from V and 0 from J, leaving 13 bases between them. Germline assignment: CDR1 KGHDR and CDR2 SFDVKD. The CDR3 nucleotides read TGTGCCACCAGTGATTCTGGGCCCCGTAATAGCAATCAGCCCCAGCATTTT. Translated: CATSDSGPRNSNQPQHF.

In its sample, this clone was seen a few times. V and J are TRBV11-2 and TRBJ2-2, with a weak D call TRBD2 (5 bases). Germline values: CDR1 SGHAT, CDR2 FQNNGV. Deletions cut 4 bases from V and 4 bases from J, with 10 bases between. The CDR3 is 14 amino acids. The CDR3 sequence: CASSSQAGTGELFF. The DNA for the CDR3 is TGTGCCAGCAGCTCTCAGGCGGGCACCGGGGAGCTGTTTTTT.

The CDR3 bases are TGCGCCAGCAGCCCTACCTGGACAGAATCCTACGAGCAGTACTTC. Residues: CASSPTWTESYEQYF. The J gene is TRBJ2-7, the V gene TRBV4-3, with a weak D call TRBD1 (6 bases). Trimming cost V 4 bases and J 1 base, with 14 bases left between them. Germline V gene data show CDR1 as LGHNA and CDR2 as YSLEER. This CDR3 region has 15 residues.

V and J are TRBV10-3 and TRBJ1-6, with D unresolved. Germline assignment: CDR1 ENHRY and CDR2 SYGVKD. V lost 2 bases, J lost 6 bases, and 11 bases lay in between. The CDR3 totals 15 residues. The CDR3 DNA reads TGTGCCATCAGTGAGGGAGCAGTGGCTAATTCACCCCTCCACTTT. Translating gives CAISEGAVANSPLHF.

V gene TRBV2 combines with J gene TRBJ2-5; TRBD2 might be the D (5 bases). CDR1 and CDR2 from the germline V gene are SNHLY and FYNNEI. The CDR3 length is 15 residues. V lost 1 base and J 10 bases, leaving 19 bases between the germline ends. The CDR3 DNA is TGTGCCAGCAGTGAAGTTGACTTCTCGGGTCGGGGCCAGTACTTC. This codes for CASSEVDFSGRGQYF. Using reference TRBV2 and TRBJ2-5 for the parts outside the CDR3, the full variable domain is EPEVTQTPSHQVTQMGQEVILRCVPISNHLYFYWYRQILGQKVEFLVSFYNNEISEKSEIFDDQFSVERPDGSNFTLKIRSTKLEDSAMYFCASSEVDFSGRGQYFGPGTRLLVL.

The chain has TRBV5-1 and TRBJ2-5, with 9 bases lining up with TRBD1. CDR1 and CDR2 (germline): SGHRS, YFSETQ. The CDR3 has 16 residues. The J segment lost 2 bases and the V segment lost 1 base, leaving 6 bases of the junction unmatched. The CDR3 protein is CASSLMGQGWQETQYF. CDR3 nucleotides: TGCGCCAGCAGCTTGATGGGACAGGGTTGGCAAGAGACCCAGTACTTC.

V is TRBV6-5 and J is TRBJ1-2; TRBD1 matches 9 bases. The CDR3 is made up of 15 amino acids. Germline V gene data show CDR1 as MNHEY and CDR2 as SVGAGI. The ends lost 6 bases at V and 4 bases at J; junction bases unmatched: 9. Written as DNA, the CDR3 is TGTGCCAGCAGGGGACAGGGAGTTTATGCCTATGGCTACACCTTC. It specifies CASRGQGVYAYGYTF.

The V call is TRBV12-5, the J call TRBJ2-7, with a tentative D call TRBD2 (5 bases). This CDR3 has 13 amino acids. Germline V gene lookup returns CDR1 LGHNT and CDR2 FRNRAP. Trimming stripped 7 bases from V and 3 bases from J, with 13 bases between. The CDR3 here is CASALGVVYEQYF. In nucleotides, the CDR3 is TGTGCTAGTGCCCTGGGAGTCGTCTACGAGCAGTACTTC. The variable domain in full, completed from reference TRBV12-5 and TRBJ2-7, reads DARVTQTPRHKVTEMGQEVTMRCQPILGHNTVFWYRQTMMQGLELLAYFRNRAPLDDSGMPKDRFSAEMPDATLATLKIQPSEPRDSAVYFCASALGVVYEQYFGPGTRLTVT.

The chain carries TRBV19 and TRBJ2-1, with TRBD2 matching 10 bases. Looked up from germline, CDR1 is LNHDA and CDR2 is SQIVND (reference sequence). V was pared by 4 bases and J by 8 bases, with 11 bases of the junction left unmatched. The CDR3 runs 16 residues. CDR3 nucleotides: TGTGCCAGTAGTACGAGTAGAGCGGGGGGGCCGGATGAGCAGTTCTTC. It specifies CASSTSRAGGPDEQFF.